Listed below are T cell receptor beta chains from one sample, sequenced in a study of naive and memory T cell subsets. TCRdb recomputed calls from the 5' RACE reads with MiXCR, one row per CDR3 protein. The sample lists 45,000 to 55,000 distinct CDR3 sequences; about 4.8% were seen once. The receptors were sampled from a female donor in good health. CDR3s leave out the opening cysteine and the closing phenylalanine or tryptophan. Clone size is stated in some rows and not others, as once, few, many or a class when expanded.

v_call	clone_size	cdr3_length	cdr3_aa
TRBV5-1	.	13	ASSLGLAATGELF
TRBV7-2	many	13	ASSFVQGEGQPQH
TRBV29-1	many	15	SVVGDGHASGANVLT
TRBV6-5	many	13	ASSYSLAGTYEQY
TRBV20-1	many	9	SARRTDTQY
TRBV20-1	few	11	SARERAYNEQF
TRBV28	.	12	ASSFLQGADGYT
TRBV28	few	12	ASSSGTKGNIQY
TRBV29-1	few	13	SVVTSGFRTDTQY
TRBV7-9	many	13	ASSNSPVQRDEQY
TRBV3-1	many	14	ASSKYPGAGNTEAF
TRBV28	.	10	ASSWISYGYT
TRBV28	many	12	ASSLSAGGYEQF
TRBV27	many	10	ASSLPSYEQY
TRBV18	many	13	ASSLAAMNTGELF
TRBV11-2	many	9	ASSFPNEQF
TRBV28	many	12	ASSLRSGIYGYT
TRBV20-1	many	11	SAGSSGANVLT
TRBV20-1	many	16	SATPFSGLAANYNEQF
TRBV9	many	14	ASSRRTGVVYSEQF
TRBV10-3	.	12	AISEGQRNIEAF
TRBV7-9	many	12	ASSLVRPNYGYT
TRBV27	many	11	ASSLFSTDTQY
TRBV20-1	many	11	SVFTTGHNEQF
TRBV20-1	many	10	SARVSRETQY
TRBV4-3	.	16	ASSQDQGRSPAYNEQF
TRBV5-1	many	12	ASSFDGRGNEQY
TRBV7-6	many	11	ASTMSEDYEQY
TRBV30	.	13	AWSVPGRMNSPLH
TRBV28	many	12	ASRKGGRVYEQY
TRBV29-1	few	14	SVEWGRGRSYNEQF
TRBV12-3/TRBV12-4	many	11	ASSLLRSYEQY
TRBV7-2	many	18	ASRLRLRGLAGTGTDTQY
TRBV7-2	many	13	ASSLQEAPSYEQY
TRBV6-5	many	15	ASSYFGRGVTNEKLF
TRBV25-1	many	9	ASREAGEQF
TRBV5-4	few	14	ASSSADDRAKNIQY
TRBV7-9	many	15	ASRQPILAGLTDTQY
TRBV5-1	many	13	ASSPGLAGVYEQY
TRBV29-1	many	11	SVDRGTGYEQY
TRBV11-3	many	13	ASSLGAASTDTQY
TRBV20-1	many	11	SARLAGTHEQY
TRBV7-8	many	11	ASSLGPYNEQF
TRBV19	many	13	ASSIGLAGPDTQY
TRBV7-3	many	12	ASSLAGGAGELF
TRBV3-1	many	13	ASSQLAGGADTQY
TRBV11-2	many	15	ASSLLTAGRAYNEQF